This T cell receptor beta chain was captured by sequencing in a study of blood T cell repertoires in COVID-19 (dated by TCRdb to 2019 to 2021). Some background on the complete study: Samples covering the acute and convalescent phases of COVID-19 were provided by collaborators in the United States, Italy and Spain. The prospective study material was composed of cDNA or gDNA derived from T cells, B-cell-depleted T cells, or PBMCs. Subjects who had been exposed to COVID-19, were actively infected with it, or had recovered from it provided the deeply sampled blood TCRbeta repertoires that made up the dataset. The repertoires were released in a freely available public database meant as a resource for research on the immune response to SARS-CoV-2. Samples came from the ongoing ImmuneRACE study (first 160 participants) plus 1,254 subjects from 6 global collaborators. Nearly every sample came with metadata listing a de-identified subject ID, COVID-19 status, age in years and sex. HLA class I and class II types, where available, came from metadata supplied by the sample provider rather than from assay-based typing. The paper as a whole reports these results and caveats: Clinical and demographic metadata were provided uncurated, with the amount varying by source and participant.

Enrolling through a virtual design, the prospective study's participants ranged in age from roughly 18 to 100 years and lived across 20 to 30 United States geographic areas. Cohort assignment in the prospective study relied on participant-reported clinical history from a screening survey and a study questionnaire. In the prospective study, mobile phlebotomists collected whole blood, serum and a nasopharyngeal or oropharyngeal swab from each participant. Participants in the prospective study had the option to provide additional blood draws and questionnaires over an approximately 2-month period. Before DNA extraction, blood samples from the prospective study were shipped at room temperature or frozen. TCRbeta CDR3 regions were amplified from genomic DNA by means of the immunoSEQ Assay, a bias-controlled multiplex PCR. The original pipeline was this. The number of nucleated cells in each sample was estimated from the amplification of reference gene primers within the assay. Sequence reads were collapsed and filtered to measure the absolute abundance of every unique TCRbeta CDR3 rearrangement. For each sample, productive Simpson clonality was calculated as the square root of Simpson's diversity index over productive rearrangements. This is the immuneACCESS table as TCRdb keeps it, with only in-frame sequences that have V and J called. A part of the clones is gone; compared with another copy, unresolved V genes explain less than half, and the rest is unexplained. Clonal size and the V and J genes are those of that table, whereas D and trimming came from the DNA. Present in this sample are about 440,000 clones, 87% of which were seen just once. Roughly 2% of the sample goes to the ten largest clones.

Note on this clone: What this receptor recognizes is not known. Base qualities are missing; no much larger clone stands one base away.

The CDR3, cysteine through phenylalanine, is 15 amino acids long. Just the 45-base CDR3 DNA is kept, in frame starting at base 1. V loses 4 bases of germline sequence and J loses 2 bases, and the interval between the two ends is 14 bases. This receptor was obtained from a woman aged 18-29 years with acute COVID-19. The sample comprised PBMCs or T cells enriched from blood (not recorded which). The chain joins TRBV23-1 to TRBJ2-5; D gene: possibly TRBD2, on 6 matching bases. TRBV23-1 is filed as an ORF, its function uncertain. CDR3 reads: CASSRQPGAQETQYF. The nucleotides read TGCGCCAGCAGTCGTCAACCGGGAGCTCAAGAGACCCAGTACTTC.